This is a list of T cell receptor beta chains from one sample in a study of blood T cell repertoires in COVID-19. Measured with immunoSEQ multiplex PCR; TCRdb has only the in-frame clones, and not every one. The top ten clones hold 1% to 1.5% of a sample with more than 250,000 clones, around four fifths of them seen once. The sequenced material came from peripheral blood. The receptors stem from a woman between 45 and 65 years old with acute or convalescent COVID-19. Both conserved end residues are part of each CDR3. D genes are given only for firm matches. Rows give clone size only sometimes, using once, few, many, or a class for an expanded clone.

J gene: TRBJ2-1
D gene: -
CDR3 length: 12
V gene: TRBV2
clone size: -
CDR3 protein: CASSDPYGEQFF
CDR3 DNA: TGTGCCAGCAGTGATCCGTACGGTGAGCAGTTCTTC

J gene: TRBJ1-2
D gene: -
CDR3 length: 15
V gene: TRBV2
clone size: -
CDR3 protein: CASSPGYTVQYGYTF
CDR3 DNA: TGTGCCAGCAGCCCGGGATACACAGTACAATATGGCTACACCTTC

J gene: TRBJ2-5
D gene: TRBD1
CDR3 length: 14
V gene: TRBV18
clone size: -
CDR3 protein: CASSPRTGSETQYF
CDR3 DNA: TGTGCCAGCTCACCTCGGACAGGAAGCGAGACCCAGTACTTC

J gene: TRBJ1-2
D gene: -
CDR3 length: 13
V gene: TRBV1
clone size: -
CDR3 protein: CTSSQGGNDGYTF
CDR3 DNA: TGCACCAGCAGCCAAGGAGGGAACGATGGCTACACCTTC

J gene: TRBJ1-1
D gene: -
CDR3 length: 15
V gene: TRBV7-2
clone size: -
CDR3 protein: CASSLRTDLNTEAFF
CDR3 DNA: TGTGCCAGCAGCTTGAGGACAGATTTGAACACTGAAGCTTTCTTT

J gene: TRBJ2-6
D gene: -
CDR3 length: 14
V gene: TRBV18
clone size: -
CDR3 protein: CASSPSGGANVLTF
CDR3 DNA: TGTGCCAGCTCACCTTCGGGTGGGGCCAACGTCCTGACTTTC

J gene: TRBJ2-6
D gene: TRBD1
CDR3 length: 17
V gene: TRBV14
clone size: -
CDR3 protein: CASSLRTGWSGANVLTF
CDR3 DNA: TGTGCCAGCAGCCTTAGGACAGGTTGGTCTGGGGCCAACGTCCTGACTTTC

J gene: TRBJ2-2
D gene: -
CDR3 length: 13
V gene: TRBV29-1
clone size: -
CDR3 protein: CSVVMSSRGELFF
CDR3 DNA: TGCAGCGTTGTGATGAGTTCGCGCGGGGAGCTGTTTTTT

J gene: TRBJ2-1
D gene: TRBD2
CDR3 length: 15
V gene: TRBV4-3
clone size: many
CDR3 protein: CASSQVAGGINEQFF
CDR3 DNA: TGCGCCAGCAGCCAAGTAGCGGGAGGTATCAATGAGCAGTTCTTC

J gene: TRBJ1-1
D gene: -
CDR3 length: 12
V gene: TRBV2
clone size: few
CDR3 protein: CASRVQSTEAFF
CDR3 DNA: TGTGCCAGCAGGGTACAGAGCACTGAAGCTTTCTTT

J gene: TRBJ2-3
D gene: TRBD1
CDR3 length: 16
V gene: TRBV27
clone size: -
CDR3 protein: CASSRTGTGFIDTQYF
CDR3 DNA: TGTGCCAGCAGTCGGACCGGGACAGGGTTTATAGATACGCAGTATTTT

J gene: TRBJ1-4
D gene: -
CDR3 length: 15
V gene: TRBV19
clone size: once
CDR3 protein: CASSLTGTLNEKLFF
CDR3 DNA: TGTGCCAGTAGCCTCACCGGGACTCTGAATGAAAAACTGTTTTTT

J gene: TRBJ2-5
D gene: -
CDR3 length: 13
V gene: TRBV30
clone size: -
CDR3 protein: CAWGWGVQETQYF
CDR3 DNA: TGTGCCTGGGGATGGGGGGTCCAAGAGACCCAGTACTTC

J gene: TRBJ2-1
D gene: -
CDR3 length: 14
V gene: TRBV7-2
clone size: -
CDR3 protein: CASSFQSGRNEQFF
CDR3 DNA: TGTGCCAGCAGCTTCCAATCGGGTCGCAATGAGCAGTTCTTC

J gene: TRBJ2-1
D gene: -
CDR3 length: 14
V gene: TRBV7-2
clone size: -
CDR3 protein: CASSLARAANEQFF
CDR3 DNA: TGTGCCAGCAGCTTAGCCAGGGCAGCCAATGAGCAGTTCTTC

J gene: TRBJ2-3
D gene: TRBD2
CDR3 length: 17
V gene: TRBV5-4
clone size: -
CDR3 protein: CASRSGTSVRGTDTQYF
CDR3 DNA: TGTGCCAGCAGGTCCGGGACTAGCGTGCGGGGGACAGATACGCAGTATTTT

J gene: TRBJ2-5
D gene: TRBD2
CDR3 length: 13
V gene: TRBV6-5
clone size: -
CDR3 protein: CASSLRGEETQYF
CDR3 DNA: TGTGCCAGCAGTCTGCGGGGGGAAGAGACCCAGTACTTC

J gene: TRBJ2-7
D gene: -
CDR3 length: 15
V gene: TRBV4-2
clone size: few
CDR3 protein: CASSQARSPPYEQYF
CDR3 DNA: TGTGCCAGCAGCCAAGCGCGAAGTCCTCCCTACGAGCAGTACTTC

J gene: TRBJ1-3
D gene: TRBD1
CDR3 length: 15
V gene: TRBV5-4
clone size: -
CDR3 protein: CASSLRQGSGNTIYF
CDR3 DNA: TGTGCCAGCAGCTTGCGACAGGGATCTGGAAACACCATATATTTT

J gene: TRBJ1-4
D gene: TRBD1
CDR3 length: 16
V gene: TRBV11-2
clone size: -
CDR3 protein: CASSLDMGTGNEKLFF
CDR3 DNA: TGTGCCAGCAGCTTAGATATGGGGACAGGGAATGAAAAACTGTTTTTT

J gene: TRBJ1-2
D gene: -
CDR3 length: 15
V gene: TRBV5-1
clone size: -
CDR3 protein: CASSPDGQSNYGYTF
CDR3 DNA: TGCGCCAGCAGCCCGGACGGACAGTCGAACTATGGCTACACCTTC

J gene: TRBJ2-2
D gene: TRBD2
CDR3 length: 16
V gene: TRBV3-1/TRBV3-2
clone size: once
CDR3 protein: CASSQTLAANTGELFF
CDR3 DNA: TGTGCCAGCAGCCAAACCCTAGCGGCTAACACCGGGGAGCTGTTTTTT

J gene: TRBJ2-5
D gene: TRBD2
CDR3 length: 14
V gene: TRBV7-9
clone size: few
CDR3 protein: CASSLASGRETQYF
CDR3 DNA: TGTGCCAGCAGCTTAGCTAGCGGGAGAGAGACCCAGTACTTC

J gene: TRBJ1-2
D gene: -
CDR3 length: 13
V gene: TRBV6-5
clone size: few
CDR3 protein: CASRRTGSGGYTF
CDR3 DNA: TGTGCCAGCAGACGAACAGGTTCTGGTGGCTACACCTTC

J gene: TRBJ2-1
D gene: TRBD1
CDR3 length: 11
V gene: TRBV7-2
clone size: few
CDR3 protein: CASSLGQGQFF
CDR3 DNA: TGTGCCAGCAGCTTAGGACAGGGACAGTTCTTC